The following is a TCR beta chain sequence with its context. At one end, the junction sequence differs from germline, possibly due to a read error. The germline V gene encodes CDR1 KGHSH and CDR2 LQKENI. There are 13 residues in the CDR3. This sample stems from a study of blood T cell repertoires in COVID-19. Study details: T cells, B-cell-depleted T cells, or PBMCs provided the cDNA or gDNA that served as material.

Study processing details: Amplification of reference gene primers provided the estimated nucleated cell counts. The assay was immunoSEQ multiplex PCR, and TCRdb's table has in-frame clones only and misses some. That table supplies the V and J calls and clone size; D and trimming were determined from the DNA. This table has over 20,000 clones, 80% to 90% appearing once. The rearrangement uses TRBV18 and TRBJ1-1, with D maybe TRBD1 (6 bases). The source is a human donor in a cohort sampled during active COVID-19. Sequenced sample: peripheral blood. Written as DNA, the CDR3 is TGTGCCAGCTCACCCCAGGGGCTTACTGAAGTTTTCTTT. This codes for CASSPQGLTEVFF.